What follows are 29 T cell receptor beta chains derived from one specimen sequenced in a study of CD8+ T cells in alopecia areata. As the sequencing template, cDNA was produced by extracting RNA and reverse transcribing it. Using immunoSEQ multiplex PCR, the repertoire was profiled, and TCRdb retains in-frame clones only, with some absent. The table records some 190,000 clones, under 80% of them present only once. The treatment was: oral pan-JAK inhibitor, 5-10 mg twice daily. This specimen consisted of CD4+ T cells sorted from blood, obtained at roughly week 49, from a patient treated with tofacitinib. The receptors here all came from a human donor with alopecia areata.

V is TRBV4-3 and J is TRBJ1-2; maybe TRBD1 (6 bases). The V gene's germline CDR1 is LGHNA and CDR2 YSLEER. The CDR3 length is 15 residues. Trimming pared 0 bases from V and 8 bases from J, leaving 16 bases between. The CDR3 DNA reads as TGCGCCAGCAGCCAAGAAGGCAGGGGAGTACGAGGCTACACCTTC. Translating it yields CASSQEGRGVRGYTF.

CDR3 amino acids: CAISGEGGYTF. DNA of the CDR3: TGTGCCATCAGTGGAGAAGGGGGCTACACCTTC. V gene TRBV10-3 combines with J gene TRBJ1-2; D unclear. V was pared by 4 bases and J by 8 bases, with 8 bases between. The CDR3 consists of 11 residues. CDR1 is ENHRY and CDR2 is SYGVKD in the germline V gene.

V usage is TRBV2 and J usage is TRBJ1-2; D gene unclear. Deletions cut 3 bases from V and 7 bases from J, with 12 bases between. Germline CDR1 reads SNHLY; CDR2 reads FYNNEI. This CDR3 contains 13 residues. The CDR3 coding sequence is TGTGCCAGCAGTGATCAAGGGCTGGCTGGCTACACCTTC. This codes for CASSDQGLAGYTF.

V is TRBV29-1 and J is TRBJ2-7; maybe TRBD2 (5 bases). This CDR3 spans 12 amino acids. V was trimmed by 6 bases and J by 0 bases, leaving 9 bases between them. Germline values: CDR1 SQVTM, CDR2 ANQGSEA. CDR3 nucleotides: TGCAGCGTCGGACTGGCCTCCTACGAGCAGTACTTC. Protein product: CSVGLASYEQYF.

The rearrangement uses TRBV9 and TRBJ2-1; D tentatively reads TRBD1 or TRBD2 (5 bases each). The CDR3 loop spans 14 amino acids. Germline CDR1 is SGDLS and CDR2 is YYNGEE. V dropped 6 bases and J dropped 4 bases, with 14 bases sitting between them. CDR3 sequence reads: CASTPGPRYNEQFF. CDR3 nucleotide sequence: TGTGCCAGCACGCCGGGACCTAGGTACAATGAGCAGTTCTTC.

The V gene is TRBV4-3, the J gene TRBJ2-5; D not resolved. The ends were cut back, 0 bases at V and 2 bases at J, with 10 bases in the middle. The CDR3 extends over 15 amino acids. Germline assignment: CDR1 LGHNA and CDR2 YSLEER. Written as DNA, the CDR3 is TGCGCCAGCAGCCAAGATTTAGATCCTCAAGAGACCCAGTACTTC. Its translation is CASSQDLDPQETQYF.

This chain links TRBV27 with TRBJ2-3; no definite D call. CDR3 size: 14 residues. From germline, CDR1 is MNHEY and CDR2 SMNVEV (reference sequence). Trimming took 2 bases from V and 1 from J, leaving 7 bases between them. Written as DNA, the CDR3 is TGTGCCAGCAGTTTACGGCGGCGCACAGATACGCAGTATTTT. Translation gives CASSLRRRTDTQYF.

The chain links TRBV6-1 to TRBJ1-1; a weak D match, TRBD1 (6 bases). CDR1 MNHNS and CDR2 SASEGT come from the germline V gene. The V end was cut by 3 bases, the J end by 1 base, with 12 bases between. The CDR3 is 15 amino acids. The CDR3 loop is CASSDRGGRNTEAFF. The CDR3 nucleotides are TGTGCCAGCAGTGACAGGGGAGGAAGGAACACTGAAGCTTTCTTT.

In its sample, this clone was seen a few times. The chain joins TRBV19 to TRBJ2-3, with unresolved D. Germline values: CDR1 LNHDA, CDR2 SQIVND (reference sequence). The CDR3 is 11 amino acids. Trimming removed 0 bases at V and 6 bases at J, with 1 base between. CDR3 residues: CASSIEDTQYF. The CDR3, as DNA: TGTGCCAGTAGTATAGAGGATACGCAGTATTTT.

The chain joins TRBV29-1 to TRBJ2-1; no clear D gene. This CDR3 comprises 12 residues. V dropped 0 bases and J dropped 10 bases, with 10 bases sitting between them. Germline V gives CDR1 SQVTM, CDR2 ANQGSEA. CDR3 in DNA: TGCAGCGTTGAAGATGGGTCATCGGAGCAGTTCTTC. Its translation is CSVEDGSSEQFF.

The chain links TRBV29-1 to TRBJ2-7, with D possibly TRBD1 on 5 matching bases. The CDR3 is made up of 12 amino acids. Looked up from germline, CDR1 is SQVTM and CDR2 is ANQGSEA. V lost 1 base and J 3 bases, leaving 7 bases between the germline ends. CDR3 DNA sequence: TGCAGCGTTGAAGCAGGGAACTACGAGCAGTACTTC. Translating it yields CSVEAGNYEQYF.

This sequence joins TRBV7-2 and TRBJ2-1, with 7 nucleotides matching TRBD2. V trimming: 3 bases; J trimming: 8 bases; junction bases outside the gene matches: 16. Germline CDR1 reads SGHTA; CDR2 reads FQGNSA. The CDR3 runs to 17 residues. Written as DNA, the CDR3 is TGTGCCAGCAGCTTTCAATCGCCGGGACTAAGATCCGATGAGCAGTTCTTC. It codes for CASSFQSPGLRSDEQFF.

CDR3 residues: CSVEPAYNEQFF. The CDR3 DNA follows: TGCAGCGTTGAACCTGCCTACAATGAGCAGTTCTTC. This sequence joins TRBV29-1 and TRBJ2-1; D is undetermined. V lost 2 bases and J lost 2, with 4 bases in between. CDR1 is SQVTM and CDR2 is ANQGSEA in the germline V gene. This CDR3 spans 12 amino acids.

There are a few counts of this clone. The chain uses TRBV25-1 and TRBJ2-5, with 7 bases lining up with TRBD1. The CDR3 spans 16 residues. CDR1 is MGHDK, CDR2 SYGVNS, per germline. Trimming at V came to 2 bases and at J to 2 bases, leaving 8 bases not matched to a gene. CDR3 sequence reads: CASSEPPGQAQETQYF. CDR3 nucleotide sequence: TGTGCCAGCAGTGAACCCCCCGGACAGGCGCAAGAGACCCAGTACTTC.

This clone was observed a single time. The chain uses TRBV4-3 and TRBJ1-6, with no clear D. Trimming took off 1 base at V and 13 bases at J, with 20 bases between the two ends. Germline lookup yields CDR1 LGHNA and CDR2 YSLEER. The CDR3 has 16 residues. CDR3 in amino acids: CASSQGPPGTVSPLHF. CDR3 DNA: TGCGCCAGCAGCCAAGGCCCCCCGGGTACGGTTTCGCCCCTCCACTTT.

This clone was counted only a few times. This chain links TRBV7-2 with TRBJ2-5, with D tentatively TRBD2 (6 bases). CDR3 length: 14 amino acids. Germline V gene data show CDR1 as SGHTA and CDR2 as FQGNSA. V gave up 5 bases and J gave up 2 bases, with 12 bases separating them. The CDR3 region is CASSGGSRQETQYF. The DNA of the CDR3 is TGTGCCAGCAGCGGGGGGAGCAGGCAAGAGACCCAGTACTTC.

This clone occurred a few times. The CDR3 DNA reads as TGTGCCAGCAAAGGGTGGCGGTTTGGGGACAATGAGCAGTTCTTC. Encoded protein: CASKGWRFGDNEQFF. The chain uses TRBV6-6 and TRBJ2-1, with D hard to call. V was shortened by 7 bases and J by 5 bases, with 18 bases between the two germline ends. The germline V gene has CDR1 MNHNY and CDR2 SVGAGI (reference sequence). CDR3 length: 15 residues.

This clone was seen a single time. The V call is TRBV5-1, the J call TRBJ2-3; D gene unclear. V was clipped by 0 bases and J by 6 bases, with 8 bases between them. The CDR3 consists of 13 residues. CDR1 is SGHRS, CDR2 YFSETQ, per germline. The chain's CDR3 is CASSLAPRDTQYF. CDR3 bases: TGCGCCAGCAGCTTGGCCCCGAGGGATACGCAGTATTTT.

This clone came up a few times. The chain is built from TRBV29-1 and TRBJ2-1, with 7 nucleotides matching TRBD2. V dropped 4 bases and J dropped 0; count of bases not matched to a gene: 3. The CDR3 sequence is 14 residues long. In germline, CDR1 is SQVTM, CDR2 ANQGSEA. The CDR3 sequence: CSVVGDYSYNEQFF. The CDR3 nucleotides read TGCAGCGTTGTGGGGGACTACTCCTACAATGAGCAGTTCTTC.

CDR3 coding DNA: TGTGCCAGCAGCTTTATCTTAGGAGATTCACCCCTCCACTTT. Its protein product is CASSFILGDSPLHF. This chain joins TRBV11-2 and TRBJ1-6; D is ambiguous. CDR1 is SGHAT, CDR2 FQNNGV, per germline. The CDR3 totals 14 residues. The V and J ends lost 3 bases and 8 bases respectively, with 11 bases between them.

The chain is built from TRBV20-1 and TRBJ2-7, with D unclear. CDR3 length equals 9 residues. Deletions cut 7 bases from V and 3 bases from J, with 4 bases between. Per the germline V gene, CDR1 is DFQATT and CDR2 is SNEGSKA (reference sequence). CDR3: CSVCYEQYF. CDR3 DNA: TGCAGTGTGTGCTACGAGCAGTACTTC.

CDR3 sequence (DNA): TGTGCCTGGAGTATAGCGAGCTCCTATAATTCACCCCTCCACTTT. Protein: CAWSIASSYNSPLHF. The J gene is TRBJ1-6, the V gene TRBV30; D gene ambiguous. Between the trimmed V and J ends, which lost 2 bases and 0 bases, there was a span of 8 bases. This CDR3 region has 15 residues. Germline V gives CDR1 GTSNPN, CDR2 SVGIG (reference sequence). Using reference TRBV30 and TRBJ1-6 for the parts outside the CDR3, the full variable domain is SQTIHQWPATLVQPVGSPLSLECTVEGTSNPNLYWYRQAAGRGLQLLFYSVGIGQISSEVPQNLSASRPQDRQFILSSKKLLLSDSGFYLCAWSIASSYNSPLHFGNGTRLTVT.

The rearrangement joins TRBV5-4 to TRBJ2-1, with 8 bases that match TRBD2. This CDR3 spans 14 amino acids. The ends lost 4 bases at V and 5 bases at J; junction bases unmatched: 5. Germline CDR1 is SGHNT and CDR2 is YYREEE (reference sequence). The CDR3 DNA reads as TGTGCCAGCAGCCCCCGGGGGGGCCACAATGAGCAGTTCTTC. This gives the protein CASSPRGGHNEQFF.

V and J are TRBV4-1 and TRBJ2-1; the D gene is possibly TRBD1 (5 bases). Per the germline V gene, CDR1 is MGHRA and CDR2 is YSYEKL. V shed 0 bases and J shed 8 bases, with 11 bases lying between them. This CDR3 has 14 amino acids. The CDR3 DNA follows: TGCGCCAGCAGCCAAGATCAGGGCACCGATGAGCAGTTCTTC. Its protein is CASSQDQGTDEQFF.

On this clone: At one boundary the junction diverges from the germline segment, which might be a read error. The genes are TRBV29-1 and TRBJ2-2, with D perhaps matching TRBD2 (5 bases). CDR1 is SQVTM and CDR2 is ANQGSEA in the germline V gene. The CDR3 totals 13 residues. CDR3 bases: TGCAGCGTTGTAGGTTTCGAGTACGGGGAGCCGTTTTTT. Translated: CSVVGFEYGEPFF.

The chain links TRBV5-1 to TRBJ2-1; tentative D call: TRBD2 (7 bases). The CDR3 spans 12 residues. CDR1 and CDR2 (germline): SGHRS, YFSETQ. V was cut by 4 bases and J by 8 bases, with 10 bases left in between. CDR3 DNA sequence: TGCGCCAGCAGCCCGGGGGGCGATGAGCAGTTCTTC. It specifies CASSPGGDEQFF. Looking up the rest from reference TRBV5-1 and TRBJ2-1 gives the full variable domain: KAGVTQTPRYLIKTRGQQVTLSCSPISGHRSVSWYQQTPGQGLQFLFEYFSETQRNKGNFPGRFSGRQFSNSRSEMNVSTLELGDSALYLCASSPGGDEQFFGPGTRLTVL.

The chain carries TRBV5-1 and TRBJ1-1; tentative D call: TRBD1 (6 bases). The CDR3 is made up of 15 amino acids. Per the germline V gene, CDR1 is SGHRS and CDR2 is YFSETQ. V was pared by 5 bases and J by 4 bases, with 18 bases between. As DNA, the CDR3 is TGCGCCAGCAGTTTCAACACAGGGAGAAGCACTGAAGCTTTCTTT. It codes for CASSFNTGRSTEAFF.

In this sample, this clone turned up once. CDR3 in DNA: TGTGCCATCGGGGTGGGCACAGATACGCAGTATTTT. This sequence encodes CAIGVGTDTQYF. The chain employs TRBV10-3 and TRBJ2-3; D gene uncertain. Germline V gene data show CDR1 as ENHRY and CDR2 as SYGVKD. V was clipped by 8 bases and J by 1 base, with 7 bases between them. The CDR3 totals 12 residues.

The chain joins TRBV6-6 to TRBJ1-1; D uncertain. Germline CDR1 and CDR2: MNHNY and SVGAGI (reference sequence). V was trimmed by 5 bases and J by 1 base, leaving 17 bases between them. The CDR3 extends over 16 amino acids. The CDR3, as DNA: TGTGCCAGCAGTCCCCCACAAGTTGCCGAGAACACTGAAGCTTTCTTT. Its translation: CASSPPQVAENTEAFF.